This T cell receptor (beta chain) was identified in a study of T cells after yellow fever vaccination. Points from the study as a whole: A limited proportion of clonotypes was detected within both the CD4 and CD8 compartments. Abundant clonotypes from the bulk population could contaminate FACS-sorted repertoires.

As concerns this clonotype: Its antigen is not identified.

The CDR3 length is 16 residues. CDR1 is MNHNS, CDR2 SASEGT, per germline. The V gene end was trimmed by 7 bases and the J gene end by 4 bases; junction bases not matched to a gene: 10. 5'RACE template switching generated TCR cDNA, adding a universal primer site and UMIs. One entry per CDR3 protein, called by TCRdb with MiXCR from the 5' RACE reads. The sample contains 500,000 to 700,000 distinct CDR3 sequences, 15% to 20% of which appear only once. The TCR sequence derives from a man aged 25 to 40 who received the YFV17D yellow fever vaccine. V is TRBV6-1 and J is TRBJ1-1; 12 bases match TRBD1. The specimen comprised PBMCs, sampled 15 days after the yellow fever booster vaccination. CDR3 sequence (DNA): TGTGCCAGCAAGCGGGACAGGGGGCGCGGAGTCACTGAAGCTTTCTTT. Translated, it gives CASKRDRGRGVTEAFF.